Below are 19 T cell receptor beta chains sequenced from a single sample in a study of blood T cells in healthy people across ages. A second roughly 6 to 12 cycle PCR used barcoded and J-beta primers. TCRdb re-called the 5' RACE reads with MiXCR, one entry per CDR3 protein. The sample shows roughly 800,000 distinct CDR3 sequences, nearly 60% of them seen only once. The specimen sequenced was blood. Receptor source: a man aged 25 to 40 in good health.

This rearrangement joins TRBV6-2 or TRBV6-3 to TRBJ2-1; the D is unclear. Germline CDR1 and CDR2: MNHEY and SVGEGT. The CDR3 extends over 12 amino acids. The germline V and J ends were trimmed by 0 bases and 10 bases, with 7 bases remaining between them. In nucleotides, the CDR3 is TGTGCCAGCAGTTACTCGTCCCTGGAGCAGTTCTTC. It encodes CASSYSSLEQFF.

The rearrangement links TRBV4-2 to TRBJ1-1; D gene uncertain. The germline gives CDR1 LGHNA, CDR2 YNFKEQ. The germline V and J ends were trimmed by 1 base and 0 bases, with 6 bases remaining between them. The CDR3 runs 14 residues. The CDR3 loop is CASSQVSMNTEAFF. CDR3 coding DNA: TGTGCCAGCAGCCAAGTATCTATGAACACTGAAGCTTTCTTT.

Many counts were recorded for this clonotype. This chain connects TRBV7-2 to TRBJ1-6, with D perhaps matching TRBD1 (5 bases). Trimming shortened V by 1 base and J by 7 bases, and 11 bases separated the two germline ends. In germline, CDR1 is SGHTA, CDR2 FQGNSA. CDR3 length equals 15 residues. CDR3 coding DNA: TGTGCCAGCAGCTTAGATGTACGGGGGAATTCACCCCTCCACTTT. Its protein is CASSLDVRGNSPLHF.

The chain joins TRBV4-3 to TRBJ2-3; D assignment may be TRBD1 or TRBD2 (5 bases each). V lost 2 bases and J lost 6, with 21 bases in between. CDR1 is LGHNA and CDR2 is YSLEER in the germline V gene. The length of the CDR3 is 17 residues. The CDR3 sequence: CASSQLWGRGFPDTQYF. As DNA, the CDR3 is TGCGCCAGCAGCCAACTATGGGGTCGGGGCTTCCCGGATACGCAGTATTTT.

The chain has TRBV9 and TRBJ2-3; D is undetermined. CDR1 SGDLS and CDR2 YYNGEE come from the germline V gene. CDR3 size: 12 residues. Trimming took off 3 bases at V and 6 bases at J, with 8 bases between the two ends. Here the CDR3 reads CASSAIMDTQYF. The CDR3 DNA is TGTGCCAGCAGCGCCATAATGGATACGCAGTATTTT. Looking up the rest from reference TRBV9 and TRBJ2-3 gives the full variable domain: DSGVTQTPKHLITATGQRVTLRCSPRSGDLSVYWYQQSLDQGLQFLIQYYNGEERAKGNILERFSAQQFPDLHSELNLSSLELGDSALYFCASSAIMDTQYFGPGTRLTVL.

This clonotype appeared a few times. The V call is TRBV20-1, the J call TRBJ2-1, with 9 bases identical to TRBD1. The DNA end is more similar to TRBJ2-7, so the J call may be wrong. Per the germline V gene, CDR1 is DFQATT and CDR2 is SNEGSKA (reference sequence). The length of the CDR3 is 13 residues. The CDR3, as DNA: TGCAGTGCCAACAGGGGGCCAGGAAATGAGCAGTACTTC. Translating it yields CSANRGPGNEQYF.

In its sample, this clonotype was seen a few times. This chain uses TRBV5-1 with TRBJ2-1, with D possibly being TRBD1 (5 bases). V was shortened by 4 bases and J by 9 bases, with 17 bases between the two germline ends. Looked up from germline, CDR1 is SGHRS and CDR2 is YFSETQ. The CDR3 contains 14 residues. In DNA form, the CDR3 reads TGCGCCAGCAGCCCCGCCCAGGGTTATGGTGAGCAGTTCTTC. Translating it yields CASSPAQGYGEQFF.

The rearrangement joins TRBV27 to TRBJ2-3; TRBD2 agrees at 11 bases. Per the germline V gene, CDR1 is MNHEY and CDR2 is SMNVEV (reference sequence). This CDR3 has 18 residues. J gave up 8 bases and V 4 bases, and 17 bases lay outside the gene matches. The CDR3 DNA is TGTGCCAGCAGTTCCCAGGGTAGCGGGGGGGCCGGAACCCGTACGCAGTATTTT. Translating it yields CASSSQGSGGAGTRTQYF.

The DNA for the CDR3 is TGTGCCAGCAGCACTCAACTGGGTGAGCAGTTCTTC. It encodes CASSTQLGEQFF. The chain recombines TRBV9 with TRBJ2-1; D is unclear. Germline CDR1 is SGDLS and CDR2 is YYNGEE. The CDR3 is made up of 12 amino acids. V dropped 4 bases and J dropped 9 bases, with 11 bases sitting between them. Combining the CDR3 with reference TRBV9 and TRBJ2-1 gives the whole variable domain DSGVTQTPKHLITATGQRVTLRCSPRSGDLSVYWYQQSLDQGLQFLIQYYNGEERAKGNILERFSAQQFPDLHSELNLSSLELGDSALYFCASSTQLGEQFFGPGTRLTVL.

The chain recombines TRBV15 with TRBJ1-1, with D maybe TRBD1 (5 bases). Trimming took 3 bases from V and 7 from J, leaving 9 bases between them. The CDR3 has 12 residues. CDR1 is LNHNV, CDR2 YYDKDF, per germline (reference sequence). The DNA of the CDR3 is TGTGCCACCAGCAGGAGTAGGGGTGAAGCTTTCTTT. It codes for CATSRSRGEAFF.

The rearrangement links TRBV6-5 to TRBJ2-3; 11 positions match TRBD2. Germline V gene lookup returns CDR1 MNHEY and CDR2 SVGAGI. The CDR3 consists of 16 residues. After removal of 5 bases from V and 4 bases from J, the junction contained 8 bases not matched to a gene. Here the CDR3 reads CASSPLSGRVSDTQYF. In DNA, the CDR3 is TGTGCCAGCAGTCCCCTTAGCGGGAGGGTGTCAGATACGCAGTATTTT.

The rearrangement joins TRBV6-6 to TRBJ2-7, with unresolved D. The CDR3 has 15 amino acids. V was cut by 4 bases and J by 1 base, with 14 bases left in between. Germline assignment: CDR1 MNHNY and CDR2 SVGAGI (reference sequence). The CDR3 sequence: CASSFPPWGSYEQYF. DNA of the CDR3: TGTGCCAGCAGTTTTCCTCCTTGGGGATCCTACGAGCAGTACTTC.

This chain joins TRBV6-4 and TRBJ2-1; TRBD1 matches at 7 bases. CDR1 is MRHNA, CDR2 SNTAGT, per germline. This CDR3 has 14 amino acids. Trimming took 7 bases from V and 0 from J; bases not matched to a gene: 3. CDR3 residues: CASKTGYSYNEQFF. CDR3 nucleotide sequence: TGTGCCAGCAAGACAGGGTACTCCTACAATGAGCAGTTCTTC.

This chain joins TRBV9 and TRBJ1-4; D not certain. The V end lost 0 bases, the J end lost 5 bases, and 14 bases lay between the germline ends. Per the germline V gene, CDR1 is SGDLS and CDR2 is YYNGEE. This CDR3 is 16 amino acids long. In nucleotides, the CDR3 is TGTGCCAGCAGCGTAGGGTCCGGCTCCTCAAATGAAAAACTGTTTTTT. Translating gives CASSVGSGSSNEKLFF.

The V gene is TRBV5-1, the J gene TRBJ2-5, with D possibly matching TRBD2 (6 bases). The CDR3 has 13 residues. Germline-derived CDR1 and CDR2 are SGHRS and YFSETQ. V was clipped by 4 bases and J by 3 bases, with 10 bases between them. The CDR3 sequence: CASSGGVEETQYF. In DNA form, the CDR3 reads TGCGCCAGCAGCGGCGGGGTGGAAGAGACCCAGTACTTC.

The chain carries TRBV29-1 and TRBJ2-4; TRBD2 might be the D (5 bases). The CDR3 runs to 12 residues. V was shortened by 3 bases and J by 9 bases, with 12 bases between the two germline ends. CDR1 and CDR2 from the germline V gene are SQVTM and ANQGSEA. The CDR3 DNA reads TGCAGCGTTGACCCGGGATTGGGCATTCAGTACTTC. Protein product: CSVDPGLGIQYF.

This clonotype was observed once. The chain carries TRBV7-2 and TRBJ2-1; D unclear. Germline values: CDR1 SGHTA, CDR2 FQGNSA. This CDR3 has 15 amino acids. V lost 1 base to trimming and J lost 8 bases, with 15 bases between them. The CDR3 region is CASSLGHGTGYEQFF. CDR3 coding DNA: TGTGCCAGCAGCTTAGGCCACGGTACGGGCTATGAGCAGTTCTTC.

A few counts support this clonotype. This chain joins TRBV12-3 or TRBV12-4 and TRBJ2-7; 7 nucleotides line up with TRBD1. The CDR3 runs to 15 residues. With 3 bases clipped from V and 0 bases from J, the junction kept 5 bases outside the gene matches. The CDR3 is CASSLTGLSSYEQYF. CDR3 sequence (DNA): TGTGCCAGCAGTTTGACAGGGCTTAGCTCCTACGAGCAGTACTTC.

The DNA of the CDR3 is TGTGCAGTGAAAGGGAAATCGGGCTATGGCTACACCTTC. Protein: CAVKGKSGYGYTF. The V call is TRBV6-1, the J call TRBJ1-2; the D is unclear. Germline values: CDR1 MNHNS, CDR2 SASEGT. The length of the CDR3 is 13 residues.